This T cell receptor beta chain stems from a study of OX40 agonist ivuxolimab in advanced cancers. Sequencing was performed with immunoSEQ multiplex PCR; in TCRdb, only in-frame clones are kept and a portion is missing. The table lists approximately 60,000 clones, roughly 82% of them singletons. This CDR3 contains 14 residues. Per the germline V gene, CDR1 is SGHTA and CDR2 is FQGNSA. V gave up 1 base and J gave up 1 base, with 7 bases separating them. V usage is TRBV7-2 and J usage is TRBJ1-2; D unresolved. This clonotype was obtained from an adult with an advanced solid tumor such as melanoma, head and neck, liver or kidney cancer. This specimen was CD4+ or CD8+ T cells sorted from blood, taken in a trial of the OX40 agonist ivuxolimab. CDR3 in DNA: TGTGCCAGCAGCTTAGTCGACCTTAACTATGGCTACACCTTC. Protein: CASSLVDLNYGYTF.